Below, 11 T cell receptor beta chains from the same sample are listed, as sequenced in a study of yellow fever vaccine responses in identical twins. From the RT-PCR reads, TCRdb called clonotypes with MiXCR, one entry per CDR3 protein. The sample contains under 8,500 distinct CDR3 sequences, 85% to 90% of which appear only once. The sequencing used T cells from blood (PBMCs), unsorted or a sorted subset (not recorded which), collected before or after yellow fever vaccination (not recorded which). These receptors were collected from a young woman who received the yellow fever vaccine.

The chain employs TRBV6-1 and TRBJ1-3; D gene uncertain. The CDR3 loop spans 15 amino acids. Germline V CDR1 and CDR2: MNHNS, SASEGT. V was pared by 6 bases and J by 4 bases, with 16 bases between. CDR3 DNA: TGTGCCAGCAGAACGAGGCGGGAACCCGGAAACACCATATATTTT. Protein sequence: CASRTRREPGNTIYF.

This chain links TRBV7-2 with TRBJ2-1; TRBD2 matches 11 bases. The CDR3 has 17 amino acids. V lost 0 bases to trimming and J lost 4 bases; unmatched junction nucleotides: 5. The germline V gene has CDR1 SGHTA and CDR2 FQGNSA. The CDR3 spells CASSLAGVAGGYNEQFF. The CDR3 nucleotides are TGTGCCAGCAGCTTAGCGGGGGTAGCGGGAGGGTACAATGAGCAGTTCTTC.

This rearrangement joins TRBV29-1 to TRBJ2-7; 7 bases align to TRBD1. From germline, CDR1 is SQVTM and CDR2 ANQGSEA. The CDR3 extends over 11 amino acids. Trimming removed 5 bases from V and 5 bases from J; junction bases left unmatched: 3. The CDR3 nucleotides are TGCAGCGTTTACAGGGGTCACGAGCAGTACTTC. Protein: CSVYRGHEQYF.

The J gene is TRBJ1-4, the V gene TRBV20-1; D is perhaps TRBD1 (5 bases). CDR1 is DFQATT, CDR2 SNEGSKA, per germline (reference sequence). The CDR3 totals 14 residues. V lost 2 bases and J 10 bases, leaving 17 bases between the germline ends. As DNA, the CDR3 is TGCAGTGCTAGATCCGGAGGGGCGGAGGGAAAACTGTTTTTT. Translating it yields CSARSGGAEGKLFF.

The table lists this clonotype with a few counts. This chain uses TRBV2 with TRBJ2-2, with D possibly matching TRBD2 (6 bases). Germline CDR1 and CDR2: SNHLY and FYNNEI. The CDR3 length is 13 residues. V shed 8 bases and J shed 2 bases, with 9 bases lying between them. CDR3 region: CASVGLNTGELFF. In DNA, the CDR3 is TGTGCCAGCGTAGGACTAAACACCGGGGAGCTGTTTTTT.

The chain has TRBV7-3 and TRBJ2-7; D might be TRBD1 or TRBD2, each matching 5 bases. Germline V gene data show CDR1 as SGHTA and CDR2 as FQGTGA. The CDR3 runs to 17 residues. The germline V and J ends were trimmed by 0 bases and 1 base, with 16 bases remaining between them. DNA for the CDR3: TGTGCCAGCAGCTTAACCCCCGGGGCCCGCCCATCCTACGAGCAGTACTTC. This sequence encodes CASSLTPGARPSYEQYF.

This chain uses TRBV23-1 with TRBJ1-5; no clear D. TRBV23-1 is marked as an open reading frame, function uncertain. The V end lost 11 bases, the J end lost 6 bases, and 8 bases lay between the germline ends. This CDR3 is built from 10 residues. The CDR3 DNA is TGCGCCCCGGTGTCTCAGCCCCAGCATTTT. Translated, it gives CAPVSQPQHF.

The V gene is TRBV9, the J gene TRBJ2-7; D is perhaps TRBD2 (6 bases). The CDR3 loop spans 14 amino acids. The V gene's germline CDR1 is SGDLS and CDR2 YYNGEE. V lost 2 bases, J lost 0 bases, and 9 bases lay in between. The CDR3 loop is CASSVRGSSYEQYF. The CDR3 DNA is TGTGCCAGCAGCGTGCGGGGAAGCTCCTACGAGCAGTACTTC.

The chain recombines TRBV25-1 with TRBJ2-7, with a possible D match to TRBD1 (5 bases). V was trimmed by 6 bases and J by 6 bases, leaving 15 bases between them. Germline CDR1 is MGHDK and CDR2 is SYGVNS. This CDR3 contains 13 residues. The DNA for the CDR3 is TGTGCCAGCAGCTTTGGGGCCGAAACCGAGCAGTACTTC. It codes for CASSFGAETEQYF.

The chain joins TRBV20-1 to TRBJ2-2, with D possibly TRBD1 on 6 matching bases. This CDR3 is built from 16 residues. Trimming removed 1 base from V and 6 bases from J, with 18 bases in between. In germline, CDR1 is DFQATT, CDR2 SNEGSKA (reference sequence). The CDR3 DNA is TGCAGTGCTAGAGCTTTGGGGGCCCTCAGCCCCGGGGAGCTGTTTTTT. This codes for CSARALGALSPGELFF.

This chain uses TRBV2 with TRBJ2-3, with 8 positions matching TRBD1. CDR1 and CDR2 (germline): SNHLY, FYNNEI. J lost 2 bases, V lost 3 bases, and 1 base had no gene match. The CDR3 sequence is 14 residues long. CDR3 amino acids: CASSEDRDTDTQYF. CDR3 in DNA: TGTGCCAGCAGTGAGGACAGGGACACAGATACGCAGTATTTT.